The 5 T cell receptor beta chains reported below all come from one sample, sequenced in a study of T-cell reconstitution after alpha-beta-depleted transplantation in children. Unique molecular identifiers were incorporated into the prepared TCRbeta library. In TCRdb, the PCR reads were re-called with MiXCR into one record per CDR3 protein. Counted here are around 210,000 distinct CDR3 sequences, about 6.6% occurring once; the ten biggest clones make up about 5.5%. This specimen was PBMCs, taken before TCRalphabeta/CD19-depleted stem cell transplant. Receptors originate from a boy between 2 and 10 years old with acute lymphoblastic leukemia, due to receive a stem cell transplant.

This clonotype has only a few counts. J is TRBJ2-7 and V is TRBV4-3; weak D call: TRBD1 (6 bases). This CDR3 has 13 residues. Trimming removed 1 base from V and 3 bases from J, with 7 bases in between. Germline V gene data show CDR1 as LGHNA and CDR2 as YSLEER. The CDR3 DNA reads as TGCGCCAGCAGCCAAGCGGACAGCTACGAGCAGTACTTC. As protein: CASSQADSYEQYF.

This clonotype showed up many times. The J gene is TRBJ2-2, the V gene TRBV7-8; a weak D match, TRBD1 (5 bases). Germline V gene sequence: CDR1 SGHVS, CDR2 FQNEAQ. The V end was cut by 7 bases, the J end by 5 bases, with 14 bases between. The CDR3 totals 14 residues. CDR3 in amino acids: CASTAGYGTGELFF. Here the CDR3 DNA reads TGTGCCAGCACCGCAGGGTATGGGACCGGGGAGCTGTTTTTT.

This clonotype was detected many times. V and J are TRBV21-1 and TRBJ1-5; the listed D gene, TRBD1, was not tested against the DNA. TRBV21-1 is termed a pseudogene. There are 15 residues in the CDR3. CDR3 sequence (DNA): TGTGCCAGCAGCGGCCGGGAACGCTTCGGCCAGCCCCAGCATTTT. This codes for CASSGRERFGQPQHF.

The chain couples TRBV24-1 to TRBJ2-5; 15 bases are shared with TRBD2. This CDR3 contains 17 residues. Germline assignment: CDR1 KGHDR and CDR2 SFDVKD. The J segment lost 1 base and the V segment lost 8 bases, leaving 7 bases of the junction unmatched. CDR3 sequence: CATNRTSGREFQETQYF. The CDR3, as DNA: TGTGCCACCAATCGGACTAGCGGGAGGGAATTCCAAGAGACCCAGTACTTC.

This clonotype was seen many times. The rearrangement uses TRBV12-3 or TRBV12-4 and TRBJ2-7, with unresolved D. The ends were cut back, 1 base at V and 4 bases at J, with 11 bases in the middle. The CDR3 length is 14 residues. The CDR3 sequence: CASSLGGYLYEQYF. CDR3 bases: TGTGCCAGCAGTTTAGGCGGTTATTTGTACGAGCAGTACTTC.